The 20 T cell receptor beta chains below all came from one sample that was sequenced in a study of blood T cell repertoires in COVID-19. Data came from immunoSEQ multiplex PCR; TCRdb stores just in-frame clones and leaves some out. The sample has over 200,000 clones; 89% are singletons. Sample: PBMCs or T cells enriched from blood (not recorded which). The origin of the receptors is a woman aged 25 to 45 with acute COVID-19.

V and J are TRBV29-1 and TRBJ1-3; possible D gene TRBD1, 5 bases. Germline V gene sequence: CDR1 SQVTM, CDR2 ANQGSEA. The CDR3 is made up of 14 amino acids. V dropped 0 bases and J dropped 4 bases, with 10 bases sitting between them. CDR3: CSVEDRAGGNTIYF. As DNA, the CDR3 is TGCAGCGTTGAAGATCGGGCAGGGGGAAACACCATATATTTT. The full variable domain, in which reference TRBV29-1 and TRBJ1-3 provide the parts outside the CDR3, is SAVISQKPSRDICQRGTSLTIQCQVDSQVTMMFWYRQQPGQSLTLIATANQGSEATYESGFVIDKFPISRPNLTFSTLTVSNMSPEDSSIYLCSVEDRAGGNTIYFGEGSWLTVV.

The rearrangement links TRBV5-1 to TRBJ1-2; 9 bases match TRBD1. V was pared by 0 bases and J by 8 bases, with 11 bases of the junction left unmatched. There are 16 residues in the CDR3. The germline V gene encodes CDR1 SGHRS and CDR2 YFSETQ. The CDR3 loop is CASSLAPTGGIWGYTF. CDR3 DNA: TGCGCCAGCAGCTTGGCCCCGACAGGGGGTATTTGGGGCTACACCTTC.

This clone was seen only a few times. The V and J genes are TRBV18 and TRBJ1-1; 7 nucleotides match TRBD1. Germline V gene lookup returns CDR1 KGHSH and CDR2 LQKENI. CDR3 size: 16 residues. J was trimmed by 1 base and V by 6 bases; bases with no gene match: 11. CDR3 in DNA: TGTGCCAGCTCCCCAGCAGGGGGACAACCGAACACTGAAGCTTTCTTT. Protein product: CASSPAGGQPNTEAFF.

The CDR3 region has the DNA TGTGCCTGGAGGGGGCTCAACTATGGCTACACCTTC. Translating gives CAWRGLNYGYTF. The chain joins TRBV30 to TRBJ1-2; D may be TRBD1 (5 bases). The CDR3 runs 12 residues. Germline values: CDR1 GTSNPN, CDR2 SVGIG (reference sequence). V lost 3 bases, J lost 2 bases, and 7 bases lay in between.

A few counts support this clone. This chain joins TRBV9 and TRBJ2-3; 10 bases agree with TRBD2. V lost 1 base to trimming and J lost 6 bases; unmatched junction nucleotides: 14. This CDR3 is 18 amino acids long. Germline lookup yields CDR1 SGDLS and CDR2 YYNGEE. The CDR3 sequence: CASSVSGGSGGFTDTQYF. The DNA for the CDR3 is TGTGCCAGCAGCGTATCCGGAGGTAGCGGGGGGTTTACGGATACGCAGTATTTT.

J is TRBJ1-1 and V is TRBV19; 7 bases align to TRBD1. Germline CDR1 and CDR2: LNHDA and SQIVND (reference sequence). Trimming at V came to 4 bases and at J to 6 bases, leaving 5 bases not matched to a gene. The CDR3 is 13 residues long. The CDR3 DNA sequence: TGTGCCAGTAGTACAAACAGGGGCGCTGAAGCTTTCTTT. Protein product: CASSTNRGAEAFF.

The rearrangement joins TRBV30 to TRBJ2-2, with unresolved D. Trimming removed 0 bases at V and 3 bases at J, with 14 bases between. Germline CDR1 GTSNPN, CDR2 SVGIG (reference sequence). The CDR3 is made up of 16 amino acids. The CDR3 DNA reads TGTGCCTGGAGTGTACGAGGCCAGATTCACACCGGGGAGCTGTTTTTT. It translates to CAWSVRGQIHTGELFF.

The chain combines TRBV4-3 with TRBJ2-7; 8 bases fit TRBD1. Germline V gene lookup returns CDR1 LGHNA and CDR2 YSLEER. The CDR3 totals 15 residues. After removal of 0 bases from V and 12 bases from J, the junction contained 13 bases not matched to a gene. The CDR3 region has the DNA TGCGCCAGCAGCCAAGATCGGACAGGGCGTCTCCCTGGGTACTTC. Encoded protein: CASSQDRTGRLPGYF.

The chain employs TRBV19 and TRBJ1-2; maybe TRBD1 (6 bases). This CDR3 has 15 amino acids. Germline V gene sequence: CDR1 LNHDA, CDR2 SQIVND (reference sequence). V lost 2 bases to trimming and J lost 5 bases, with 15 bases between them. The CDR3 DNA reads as TGTGCCAGTAGTATATCGCGGGGGCAAGGATATGGCTACACCTTC. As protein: CASSISRGQGYGYTF.

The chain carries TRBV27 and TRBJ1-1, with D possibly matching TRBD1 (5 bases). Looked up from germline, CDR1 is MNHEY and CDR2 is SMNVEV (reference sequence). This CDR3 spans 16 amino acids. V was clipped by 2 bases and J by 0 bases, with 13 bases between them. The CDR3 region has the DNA TGTGCCAGCAGTTTAAGGGGAACAGAGATGAACACTGAAGCTTTCTTT. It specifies CASSLRGTEMNTEAFF.

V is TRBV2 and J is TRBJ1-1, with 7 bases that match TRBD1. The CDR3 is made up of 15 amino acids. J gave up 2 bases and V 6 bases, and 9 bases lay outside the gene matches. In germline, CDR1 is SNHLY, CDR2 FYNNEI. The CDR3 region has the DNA TGTGCCAGCAGCTTACAGGGGCTGGTTAACACTGAAGCTTTCTTT. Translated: CASSLQGLVNTEAFF.

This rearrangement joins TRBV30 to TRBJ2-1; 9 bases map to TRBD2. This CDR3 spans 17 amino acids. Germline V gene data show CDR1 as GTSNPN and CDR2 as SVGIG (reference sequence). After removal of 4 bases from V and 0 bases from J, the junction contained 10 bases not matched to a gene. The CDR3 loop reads CAWNVAGGLSSYNEQFF. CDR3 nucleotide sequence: TGTGCCTGGAACGTGGCGGGGGGGCTGAGCTCCTACAATGAGCAGTTCTTC. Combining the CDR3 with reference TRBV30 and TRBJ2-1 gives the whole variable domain SQTIHQWPATLVQPVGSPLSLECTVEGTSNPNLYWYRQAAGRGLQLLFYSVGIGQISSEVPQNLSASRPQDRQFILSSKKLLLSDSGFYLCAWNVAGGLSSYNEQFFGPGTRLTVL.

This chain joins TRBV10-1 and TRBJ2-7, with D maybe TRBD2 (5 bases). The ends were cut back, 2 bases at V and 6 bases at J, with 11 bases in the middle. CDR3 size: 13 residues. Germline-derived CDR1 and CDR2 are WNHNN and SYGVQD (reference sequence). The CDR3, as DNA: TGCGCCAGCAGTGAGCCCCCTAGCTCCGAGCAGTACTTC. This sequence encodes CASSEPPSSEQYF.

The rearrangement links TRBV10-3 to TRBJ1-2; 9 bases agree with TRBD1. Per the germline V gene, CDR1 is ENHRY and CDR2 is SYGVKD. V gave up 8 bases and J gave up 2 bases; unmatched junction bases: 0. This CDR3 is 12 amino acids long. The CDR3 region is CAIGTGNYGYTF. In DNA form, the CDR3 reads TGTGCCATCGGGACAGGGAACTATGGCTACACCTTC.

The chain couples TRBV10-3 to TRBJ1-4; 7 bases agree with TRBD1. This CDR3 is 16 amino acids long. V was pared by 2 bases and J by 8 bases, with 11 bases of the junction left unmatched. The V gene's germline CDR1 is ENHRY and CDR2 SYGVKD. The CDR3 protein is CAISENDAGGREKLFF. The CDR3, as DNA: TGTGCCATCAGTGAGAATGACGCAGGGGGTCGGGAAAAACTGTTTTTT.

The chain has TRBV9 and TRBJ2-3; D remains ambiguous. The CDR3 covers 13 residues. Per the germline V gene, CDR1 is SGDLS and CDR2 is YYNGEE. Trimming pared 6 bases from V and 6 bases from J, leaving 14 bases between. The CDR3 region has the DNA TGTGCCAGCAACACGCCTTTGCGGGATACGCAGTATTTT. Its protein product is CASNTPLRDTQYF.

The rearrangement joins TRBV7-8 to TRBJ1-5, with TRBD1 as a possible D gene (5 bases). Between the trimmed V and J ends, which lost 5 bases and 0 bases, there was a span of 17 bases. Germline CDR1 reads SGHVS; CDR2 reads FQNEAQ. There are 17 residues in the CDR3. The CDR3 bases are TGTGCCAGCAGCCACGGACAAAGTCCATATAGCAATCAGCCCCAGCATTTT. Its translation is CASSHGQSPYSNQPQHF.

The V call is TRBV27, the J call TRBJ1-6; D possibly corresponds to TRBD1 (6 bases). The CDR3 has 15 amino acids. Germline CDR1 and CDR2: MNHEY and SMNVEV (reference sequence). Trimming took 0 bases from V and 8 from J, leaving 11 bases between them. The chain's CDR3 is CASSLSRRGDSPLHF. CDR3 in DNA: TGTGCCAGCAGTTTATCGCGCAGGGGTGATTCACCCCTCCACTTT.

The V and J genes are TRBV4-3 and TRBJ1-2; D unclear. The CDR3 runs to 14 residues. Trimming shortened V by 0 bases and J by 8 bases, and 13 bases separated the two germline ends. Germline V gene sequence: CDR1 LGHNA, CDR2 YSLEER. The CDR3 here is CASSQDRSGFGYTF. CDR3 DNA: TGCGCCAGCAGCCAAGATCGGTCGGGTTTCGGCTACACCTTC.

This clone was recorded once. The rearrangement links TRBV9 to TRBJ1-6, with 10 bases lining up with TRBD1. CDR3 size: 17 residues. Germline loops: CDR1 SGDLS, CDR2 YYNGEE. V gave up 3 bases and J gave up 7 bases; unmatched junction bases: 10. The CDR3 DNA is TGTGCCAGCAGCGAGGGGGACAGGGGCCGCCCGAATTCACCCCTCCACTTT. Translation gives CASSEGDRGRPNSPLHF.